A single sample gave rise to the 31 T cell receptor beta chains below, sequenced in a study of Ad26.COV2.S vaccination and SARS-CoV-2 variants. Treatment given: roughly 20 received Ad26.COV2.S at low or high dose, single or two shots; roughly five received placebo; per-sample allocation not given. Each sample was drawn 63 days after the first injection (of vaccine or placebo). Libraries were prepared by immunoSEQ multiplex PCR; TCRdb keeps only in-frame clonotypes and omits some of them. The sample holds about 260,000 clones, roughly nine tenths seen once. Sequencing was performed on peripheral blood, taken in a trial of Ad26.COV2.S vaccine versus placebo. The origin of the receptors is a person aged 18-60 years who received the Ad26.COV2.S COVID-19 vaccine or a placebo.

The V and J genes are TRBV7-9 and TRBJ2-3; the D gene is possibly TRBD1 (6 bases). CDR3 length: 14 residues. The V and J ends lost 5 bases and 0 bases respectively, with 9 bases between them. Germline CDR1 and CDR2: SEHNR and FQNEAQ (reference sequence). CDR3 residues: CASSPDSSTDTQYF. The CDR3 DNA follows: TGTGCCAGCAGCCCGGACAGTAGCACAGATACGCAGTATTTT.

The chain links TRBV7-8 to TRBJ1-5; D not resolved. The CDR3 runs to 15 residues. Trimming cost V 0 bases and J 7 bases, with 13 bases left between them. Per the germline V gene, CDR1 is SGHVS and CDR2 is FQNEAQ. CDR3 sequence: CASSLASEGVQPQHF. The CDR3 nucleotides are TGTGCCAGCAGCTTAGCGTCGGAGGGTGTCCAGCCCCAGCATTTT.

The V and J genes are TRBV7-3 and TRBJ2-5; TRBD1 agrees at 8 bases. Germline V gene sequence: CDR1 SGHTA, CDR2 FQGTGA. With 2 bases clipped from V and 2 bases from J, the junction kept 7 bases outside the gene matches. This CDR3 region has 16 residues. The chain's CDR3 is CASSLSHGTGQETQYF. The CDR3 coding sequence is TGTGCCAGCAGCTTATCCCACGGGACAGGTCAAGAGACCCAGTACTTC.

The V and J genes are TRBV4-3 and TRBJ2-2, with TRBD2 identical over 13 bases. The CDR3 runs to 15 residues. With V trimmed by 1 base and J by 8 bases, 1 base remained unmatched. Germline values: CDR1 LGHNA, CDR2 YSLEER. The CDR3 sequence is CASSQGLAGGGELFF. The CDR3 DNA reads TGCGCCAGCAGCCAAGGACTAGCGGGGGGTGGGGAGCTGTTTTTT.

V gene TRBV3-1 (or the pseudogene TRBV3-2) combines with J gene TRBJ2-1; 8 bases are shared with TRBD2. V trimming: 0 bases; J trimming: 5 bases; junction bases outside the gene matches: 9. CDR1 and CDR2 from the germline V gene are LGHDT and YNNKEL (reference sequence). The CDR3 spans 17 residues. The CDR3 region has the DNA TGTGCCAGCAGCCAAGATAGGGGCCTAGCGGGTAACAATGAGCAGTTCTTC. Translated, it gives CASSQDRGLAGNNEQFF.

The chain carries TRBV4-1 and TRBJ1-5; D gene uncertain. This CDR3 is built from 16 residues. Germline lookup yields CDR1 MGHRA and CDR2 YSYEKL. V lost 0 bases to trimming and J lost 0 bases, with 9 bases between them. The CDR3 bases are TGCGCCAGCAGCCAAGAGAGGCAGCATAGCAATCAGCCCCAGCATTTT. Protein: CASSQERQHSNQPQHF.

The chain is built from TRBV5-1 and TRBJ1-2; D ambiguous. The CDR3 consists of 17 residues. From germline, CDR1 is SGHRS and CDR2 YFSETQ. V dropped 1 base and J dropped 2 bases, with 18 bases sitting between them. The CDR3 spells CASSLWEKGSSNYGYTF. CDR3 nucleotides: TGCGCCAGCAGCTTGTGGGAGAAGGGCAGCTCGAACTATGGCTACACCTTC. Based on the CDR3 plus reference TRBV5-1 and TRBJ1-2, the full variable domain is KAGVTQTPRYLIKTRGQQVTLSCSPISGHRSVSWYQQTPGQGLQFLFEYFSETQRNKGNFPGRFSGRQFSNSRSEMNVSTLELGDSALYLCASSLWEKGSSNYGYTFGSGTRLTVV.

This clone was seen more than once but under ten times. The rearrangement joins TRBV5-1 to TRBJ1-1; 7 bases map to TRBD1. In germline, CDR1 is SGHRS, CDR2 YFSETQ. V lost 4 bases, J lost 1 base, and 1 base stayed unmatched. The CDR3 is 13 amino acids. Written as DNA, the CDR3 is TGCGCCAGCAGCAGGACAGGGAACACTGAAGCTTTCTTT. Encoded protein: CASSRTGNTEAFF.

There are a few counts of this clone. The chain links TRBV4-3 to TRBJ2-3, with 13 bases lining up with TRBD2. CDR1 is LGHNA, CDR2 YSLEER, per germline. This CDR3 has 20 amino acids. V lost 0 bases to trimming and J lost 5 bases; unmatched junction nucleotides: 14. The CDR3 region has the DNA TGCGCCAGCAGCCAAGAACCCGGGACTAGCGGGATCCCGGGCCTAGATACGCAGTATTTT. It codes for CASSQEPGTSGIPGLDTQYF.

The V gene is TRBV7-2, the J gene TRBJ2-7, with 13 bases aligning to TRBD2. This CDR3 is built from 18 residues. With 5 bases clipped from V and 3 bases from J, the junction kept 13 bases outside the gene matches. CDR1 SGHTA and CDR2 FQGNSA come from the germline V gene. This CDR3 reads CASSLRLAGGRGNYEQYF. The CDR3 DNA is TGTGCCAGCAGCCTTAGACTAGCGGGGGGCCGGGGGAACTACGAGCAGTACTTC.

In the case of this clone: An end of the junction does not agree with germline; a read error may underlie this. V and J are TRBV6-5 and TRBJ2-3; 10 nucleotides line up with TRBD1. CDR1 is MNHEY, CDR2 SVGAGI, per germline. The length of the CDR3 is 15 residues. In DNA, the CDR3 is TGTGCCAGCACCCAAGACAGGGGGCGGACAGATGCGCAGTATTTT. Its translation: CASTQDRGRTDAQYF.

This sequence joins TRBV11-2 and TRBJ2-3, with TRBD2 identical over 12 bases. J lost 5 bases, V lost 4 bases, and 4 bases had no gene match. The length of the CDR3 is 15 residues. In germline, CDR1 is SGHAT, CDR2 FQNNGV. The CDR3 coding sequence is TGTGCCAGCAGCTCCCTAGCGGGGGGGCGAGATACGCAGTATTTT. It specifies CASSSLAGGRDTQYF.

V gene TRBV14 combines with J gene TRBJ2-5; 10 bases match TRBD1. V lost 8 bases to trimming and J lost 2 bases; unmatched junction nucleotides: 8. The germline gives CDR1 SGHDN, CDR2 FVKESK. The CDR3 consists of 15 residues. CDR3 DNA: TGTGCCAGCCGGGCCGGGACAGGGGTTCAAGAGACCCAGTACTTC. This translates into CASRAGTGVQETQYF.

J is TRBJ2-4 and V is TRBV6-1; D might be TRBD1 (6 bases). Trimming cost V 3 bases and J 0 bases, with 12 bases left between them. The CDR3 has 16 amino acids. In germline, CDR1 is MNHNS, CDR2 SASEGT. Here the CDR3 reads CASSDIGGKAKNIQYF. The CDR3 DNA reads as TGTGCCAGCAGTGATATAGGGGGTAAAGCCAAAAACATTCAGTACTTC.

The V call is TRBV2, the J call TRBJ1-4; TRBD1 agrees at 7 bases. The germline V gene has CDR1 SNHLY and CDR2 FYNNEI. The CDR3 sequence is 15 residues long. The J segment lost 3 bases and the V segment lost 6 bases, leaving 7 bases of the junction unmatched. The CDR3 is CASSRQGSANEKLFF. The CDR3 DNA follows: TGTGCCAGCAGCCGACAGGGAAGTGCTAATGAAAAACTGTTTTTT.

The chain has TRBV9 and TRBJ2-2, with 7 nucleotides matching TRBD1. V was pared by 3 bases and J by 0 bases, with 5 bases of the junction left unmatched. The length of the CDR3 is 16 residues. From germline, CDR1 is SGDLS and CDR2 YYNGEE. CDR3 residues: CASSGGTASNTGELFF. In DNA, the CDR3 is TGTGCCAGCAGCGGAGGGACAGCCTCGAACACCGGGGAGCTGTTTTTT.

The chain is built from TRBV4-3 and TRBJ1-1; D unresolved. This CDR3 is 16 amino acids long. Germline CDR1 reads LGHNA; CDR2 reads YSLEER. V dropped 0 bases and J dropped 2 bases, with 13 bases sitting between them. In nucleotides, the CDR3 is TGCGCCAGCAGCCAAGACCAGGACTTTTCTAACACTGAAGCTTTCTTT. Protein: CASSQDQDFSNTEAFF.

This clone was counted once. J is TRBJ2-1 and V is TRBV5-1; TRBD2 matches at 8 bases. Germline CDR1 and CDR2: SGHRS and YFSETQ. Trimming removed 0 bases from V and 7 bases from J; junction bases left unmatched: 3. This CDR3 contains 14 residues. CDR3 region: CASSLVAGINEQFF. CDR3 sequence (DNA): TGCGCCAGCAGCTTGGTAGCGGGAATAAATGAGCAGTTCTTC.

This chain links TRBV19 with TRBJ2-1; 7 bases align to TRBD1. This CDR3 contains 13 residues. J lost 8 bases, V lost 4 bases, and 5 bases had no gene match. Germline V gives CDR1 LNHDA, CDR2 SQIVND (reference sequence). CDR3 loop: CASSKYRGDEQFF. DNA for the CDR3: TGTGCCAGTAGTAAATACAGGGGTGATGAGCAGTTCTTC.

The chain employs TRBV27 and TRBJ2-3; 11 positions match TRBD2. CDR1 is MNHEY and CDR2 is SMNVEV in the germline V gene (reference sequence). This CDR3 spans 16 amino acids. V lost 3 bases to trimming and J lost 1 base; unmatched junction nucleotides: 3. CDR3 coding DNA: TGTGCCAGCAGTTTGTCTAGCGGGGGGCGCACAGATACGCAGTATTTT. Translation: CASSLSSGGRTDTQYF.

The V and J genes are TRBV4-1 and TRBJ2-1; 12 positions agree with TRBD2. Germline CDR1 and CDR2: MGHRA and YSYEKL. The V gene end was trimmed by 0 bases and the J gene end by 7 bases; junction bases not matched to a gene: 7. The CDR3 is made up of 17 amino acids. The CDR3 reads CASSQDPTSGGLNEQFF. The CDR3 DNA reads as TGCGCCAGCAGCCAAGACCCCACTAGCGGGGGGCTTAATGAGCAGTTCTTC.

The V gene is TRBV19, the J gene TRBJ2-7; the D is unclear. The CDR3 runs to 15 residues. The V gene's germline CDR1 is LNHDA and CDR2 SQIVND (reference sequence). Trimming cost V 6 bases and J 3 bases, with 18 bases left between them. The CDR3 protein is CASSPAGWVSYEQYF. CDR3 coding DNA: TGTGCCAGTAGCCCTGCAGGATGGGTGAGCTACGAGCAGTACTTC.

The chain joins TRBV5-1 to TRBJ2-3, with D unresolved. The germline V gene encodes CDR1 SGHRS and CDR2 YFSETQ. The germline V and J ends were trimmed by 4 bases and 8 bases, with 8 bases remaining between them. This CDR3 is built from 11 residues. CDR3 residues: CASSDISTQYF. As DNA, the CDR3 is TGCGCCAGCAGCGATATCAGTACGCAGTATTTT.

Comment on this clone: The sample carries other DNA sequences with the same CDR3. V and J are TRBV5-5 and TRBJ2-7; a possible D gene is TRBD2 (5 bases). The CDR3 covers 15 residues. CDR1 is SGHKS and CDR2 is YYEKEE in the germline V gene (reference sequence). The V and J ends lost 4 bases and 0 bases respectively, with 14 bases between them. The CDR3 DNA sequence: TGTGCCAGCAGCCCCCCGGGAATTAGCTCCTACGAGCAGTACTTC. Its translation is CASSPPGISSYEQYF.

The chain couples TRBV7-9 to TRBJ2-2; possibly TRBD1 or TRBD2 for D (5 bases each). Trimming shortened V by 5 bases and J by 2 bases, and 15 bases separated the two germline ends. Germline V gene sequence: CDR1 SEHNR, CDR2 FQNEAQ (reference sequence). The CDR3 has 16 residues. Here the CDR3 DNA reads TGTGCCAGCAGCCGGCGGGCAGGGTACAACACCGGGGAGCTGTTTTTT. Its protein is CASSRRAGYNTGELFF.

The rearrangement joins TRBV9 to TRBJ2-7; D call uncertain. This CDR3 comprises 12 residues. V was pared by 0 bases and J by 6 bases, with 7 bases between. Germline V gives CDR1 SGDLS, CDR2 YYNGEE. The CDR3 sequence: CASSVGAGEQYF. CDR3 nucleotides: TGTGCCAGCAGCGTAGGGGCAGGCGAGCAGTACTTC.

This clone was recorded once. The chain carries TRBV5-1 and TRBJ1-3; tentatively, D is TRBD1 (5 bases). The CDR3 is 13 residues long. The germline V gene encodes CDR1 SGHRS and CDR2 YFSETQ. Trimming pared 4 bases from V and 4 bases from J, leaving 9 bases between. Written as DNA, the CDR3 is TGCGCCAGCAGCACGGGGCCGGGAAACACCATATATTTT. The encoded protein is CASSTGPGNTIYF.

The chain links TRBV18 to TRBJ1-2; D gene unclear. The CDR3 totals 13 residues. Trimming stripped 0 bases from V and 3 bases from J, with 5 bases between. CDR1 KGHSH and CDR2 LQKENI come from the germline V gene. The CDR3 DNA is TGTGCCAGCTCACCACCGAAATACTATGGCTACACCTTC. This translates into CASSPPKYYGYTF.

The CDR3 is CASSLGIGGLAGGGDTQYF. The CDR3 region has the DNA TGTGCCAGCAGCTTAGGGATAGGTGGACTAGCGGGTGGTGGAGATACGCAGTATTTT. The V call is TRBV11-2, the J call TRBJ2-3, with 11 bases that match TRBD2. Germline V gives CDR1 SGHAT, CDR2 FQNNGV. V was clipped by 1 base and J by 5 bases; unmatched bases: 14. This CDR3 contains 19 residues.

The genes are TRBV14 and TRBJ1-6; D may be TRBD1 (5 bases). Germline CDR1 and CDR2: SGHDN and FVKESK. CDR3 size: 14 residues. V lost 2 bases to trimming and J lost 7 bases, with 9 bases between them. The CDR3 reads CASSQQGANSPLHF. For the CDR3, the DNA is TGTGCCAGCAGCCAACAGGGTGCGAATTCACCCCTCCACTTT.

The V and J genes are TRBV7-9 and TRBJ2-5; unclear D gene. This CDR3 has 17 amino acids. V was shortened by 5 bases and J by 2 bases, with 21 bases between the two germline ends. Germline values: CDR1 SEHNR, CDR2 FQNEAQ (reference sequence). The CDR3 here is CASSPSLVGQGQETQYF. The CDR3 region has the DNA TGTGCCAGCAGCCCCTCTTTAGTCGGGCAAGGGCAAGAGACCCAGTACTTC.